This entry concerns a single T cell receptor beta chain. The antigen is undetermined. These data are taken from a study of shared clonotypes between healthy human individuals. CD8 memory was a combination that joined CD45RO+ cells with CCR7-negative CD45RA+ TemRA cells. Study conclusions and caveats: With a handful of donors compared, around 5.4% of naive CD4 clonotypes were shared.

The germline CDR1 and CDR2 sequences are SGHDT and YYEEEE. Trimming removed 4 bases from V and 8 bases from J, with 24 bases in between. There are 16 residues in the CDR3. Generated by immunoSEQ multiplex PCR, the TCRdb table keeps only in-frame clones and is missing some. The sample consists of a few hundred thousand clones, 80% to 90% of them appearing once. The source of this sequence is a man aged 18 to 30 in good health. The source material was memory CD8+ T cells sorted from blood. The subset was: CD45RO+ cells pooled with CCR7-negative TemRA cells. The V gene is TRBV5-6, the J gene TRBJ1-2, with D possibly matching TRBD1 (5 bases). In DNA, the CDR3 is TGTGCCAGCAGCCACGGGGACCGTTTACTCTCGGAAGGCTACACCTTC. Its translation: CASSHGDRLLSEGYTF. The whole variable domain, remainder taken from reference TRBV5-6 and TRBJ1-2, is DAGVTQSPTHLIKTRGQQVTLRCSPKSGHDTVSWYQQALGQGPQFIFQYYEEEERQRGNFPDRFSGHQFPNYSSELNVNALLLGDSALYLCASSHGDRLLSEGYTFGSGTRLTVV.